Below, 16 T cell receptor beta chains from the same sample are listed, as sequenced in a study of shared clonotypes between healthy human individuals. TCRdb's copy holds only in-frame clones and misses some; the assay was immunoSEQ multiplex PCR. This table has approximately 330,000 clones, 73% appearing once. The material sequenced was memory CD4+ T cells sorted from blood. As for subset: CD45RA-negative fraction. These receptors all come from a man aged 25 to 40 in good health.

The V call is TRBV29-1, the J call TRBJ2-7, with D possibly called TRBD1 or TRBD2 (5 bases each). The CDR3 consists of 13 residues. Germline-derived CDR1 and CDR2 are SQVTM and ANQGSEA. Trimming pared 4 bases from V and 5 bases from J, leaving 15 bases between. This CDR3 reads CSVGAQDWNEQYF. For the CDR3, the DNA is TGCAGCGTTGGGGCACAGGACTGGAACGAGCAGTACTTC.

This clone is a singleton in its sample. J is TRBJ1-1 and V is TRBV5-4; 7 bases match TRBD1. This CDR3 region has 15 residues. CDR1 SGHNT and CDR2 YYREEE come from the germline V gene (reference sequence). V dropped 0 bases and J dropped 5; count of bases not matched to a gene: 7. CDR3 nucleotides: TGTGCCAGCAGCTTGGCCGAGACAGGGAGGACTGAAGCTTTCTTT. Residues: CASSLAETGRTEAFF.

The V call is TRBV2, the J call TRBJ2-7; the match to TRBD1 covers 9 bases. Per germline, CDR1 SNHLY and CDR2 FYNNEI. After removal of 10 bases from V and 2 bases from J, the junction contained 9 bases not matched to a gene. CDR3 length: 14 amino acids. In nucleotides, the CDR3 is TGTGCCACCGCAAAACAGGGGGCCACCTACGAGCAGTACTTC. Translated, it gives CATAKQGATYEQYF.

This clone appeared a single time. The chain joins TRBV5-4 to TRBJ2-7; D not resolved. This CDR3 has 16 amino acids. Germline assignment: CDR1 SGHNT and CDR2 YYREEE (reference sequence). V gave up 6 bases and J gave up 2 bases, with 21 bases separating them. The CDR3 region has the DNA TGTGCCAGCACCCCCGGCTTAAGGAGTTCGACCTACGAGCAGTACTTC. It specifies CASTPGLRSSTYEQYF. The whole variable domain, remainder taken from reference TRBV5-4 and TRBJ2-7, is ETGVTQSPTHLIKTRGQQVTLRCSSQSGHNTVSWYQQALGQGPQFIFQYYREEENGRGNFPPRFSGLQFPNYSSELNVNALELDDSALYLCASTPGLRSSTYEQYFGPGTRLTVT.

This rearrangement joins TRBV6-5 to TRBJ1-5; TRBD1 matches at 7 bases. The junction had 6 bases not matched to a gene; V was cut back by 6 bases and J by 4 bases. The germline CDR1 and CDR2 sequences are MNHEY and SVGAGI. The CDR3 is 14 residues long. The CDR3 reads CASRPGQLNQPQHF. The CDR3 DNA reads TGTGCCAGCAGGCCGGGACAGCTAAATCAGCCCCAGCATTTT.

CDR3 region: CASSLRRDHGYEQYF. DNA of the CDR3: TGTGCCAGCAGTTTAAGGAGGGATCATGGCTACGAGCAGTACTTC. The chain employs TRBV27 and TRBJ2-7; TRBD2 might be the D (6 bases). The CDR3 has 15 residues. Between the trimmed V and J ends, which lost 2 bases and 3 bases, there was a span of 14 bases. Germline V gene lookup returns CDR1 MNHEY and CDR2 SMNVEV (reference sequence).

This clone was observed a few times. This chain joins TRBV9 and TRBJ1-1; D is unresolved. This CDR3 has 14 amino acids. V lost 2 bases and J lost 0, with 8 bases in between. The germline gives CDR1 SGDLS, CDR2 YYNGEE. As DNA, the CDR3 is TGTGCCAGCAGCGTTCGGAGTATGAACACTGAAGCTTTCTTT. It encodes CASSVRSMNTEAFF.

As to this clone: One base away lies a much larger clone, so this may be a sequencing read error. Other DNA sequences in the same sample also yield this CDR3. The J gene is TRBJ2-7, the V gene TRBV2; D unresolved. The germline gives CDR1 SNHLY, CDR2 FYNNEI. CDR3 length equals 13 residues. V dropped 2 bases and J dropped 2 bases, with 7 bases sitting between them. The CDR3 bases are TGTGCCAGCAGTGAAAGTCAGACCTACGAGCAGTACTTC. It specifies CASSESQTYEQYF.

This clone was recorded once. This chain joins TRBV29-1 and TRBJ1-3; 7 bases are a match to TRBD1. This CDR3 region has 13 residues. Per germline, CDR1 SQVTM and CDR2 ANQGSEA. With V trimmed by 5 bases and J by 4 bases, 5 bases remained unmatched. This CDR3 is CSVSRQGGNTIYF. The CDR3 DNA sequence: TGCAGCGTTTCCCGACAGGGAGGAAACACCATATATTTT.

The J gene is TRBJ1-6, the V gene TRBV10-3; D gene unclear. CDR1 is ENHRY, CDR2 SYGVKD, per germline. This CDR3 is built from 12 residues. Trimming took 3 bases from V and 7 from J, leaving 4 bases between them. CDR3 bases: TGTGCCATCAGTGATTTGAATTCACCCCTCCACTTT. This codes for CAISDLNSPLHF.

The rearrangement joins TRBV9 to TRBJ2-1, with TRBD2 matching 7 bases. The length of the CDR3 is 16 residues. CDR1 is SGDLS and CDR2 is YYNGEE in the germline V gene. The V segment lost 1 base and the J segment 2 bases; nucleotides outside the gene matches: 6. CDR3 sequence reads: CASSVSVGGPYNEQFF. The CDR3 region has the DNA TGTGCCAGCAGCGTATCAGTGGGAGGGCCCTACAATGAGCAGTTCTTC.

This clone was counted once. The V and J genes are TRBV5-1 and TRBJ2-5; perhaps TRBD2 as D (5 bases). Trimming stripped 0 bases from V and 5 bases from J, with 11 bases between. Germline V gene sequence: CDR1 SGHRS, CDR2 YFSETQ. The CDR3 sequence is 14 residues long. Here the CDR3 reads CASSLASGEETQYF. CDR3 nucleotide sequence: TGCGCCAGCAGCTTGGCCAGTGGGGAGGAGACCCAGTACTTC.

This chain joins TRBV7-9 and TRBJ1-5, with TRBD1 matching 11 bases. The ends lost 3 bases at V and 4 bases at J; junction bases unmatched: 11. The germline V gene encodes CDR1 SEHNR and CDR2 FQNEAQ (reference sequence). CDR3 length: 18 residues. The CDR3 here is CASSLSGDRGNGNQPQHF. The CDR3 DNA is TGTGCCAGCAGCTTGTCGGGGGACAGGGGGAACGGAAATCAGCCCCAGCATTTT.

This clone appeared many times. The chain couples TRBV7-8 to TRBJ2-3; possibly TRBD2 for D (5 bases). Trimming pared 7 bases from V and 2 bases from J, leaving 16 bases between. CDR1 is SGHVS and CDR2 is FQNEAQ in the germline V gene. The CDR3 extends over 15 amino acids. The CDR3 here is CASTQAADFTDTQYF. CDR3 bases: TGTGCCAGCACCCAAGCCGCGGACTTCACAGATACGCAGTATTTT.

This chain uses TRBV5-4 with TRBJ2-7; D gene uncertain. V was shortened by 4 bases and J by 2 bases, with 10 bases between the two germline ends. Germline CDR1 is SGHNT and CDR2 is YYREEE (reference sequence). The CDR3 runs to 13 residues. CDR3 sequence (DNA): TGTGCCAGCAGCGTAGACCAGACCTACGAGCAGTACTTC. Its protein product is CASSVDQTYEQYF.

The rearrangement links TRBV29-1 to TRBJ2-7; no firm D call. This CDR3 is 13 amino acids long. The V and J ends lost 2 bases and 2 bases respectively, with 10 bases between them. Germline CDR1 and CDR2: SQVTM and ANQGSEA. The CDR3 DNA sequence: TGCAGCGTTGAACTAGTGGGTGCCTACGAGCAGTACTTC. This translates into CSVELVGAYEQYF.